A selection of T cell receptor beta chains follows, all from one sample in a study of radiotherapy plus CTLA-4 blockade in lung cancer. Clones were read by immunoSEQ multiplex PCR, and TCRdb kept only the in-frame ones, dropping some. The sample shows 75,000 to 80,000 clones, 85% to 90% of them seen only once. Sequencing was performed on peripheral blood, taken from a patient treated with radiotherapy plus ipilimumab. The receptors originated from a human donor with non-small cell lung cancer who had stable disease on radiotherapy plus ipilimumab. Each CDR3 is given with its conserved first and last residue. D genes are given only for firm matches. The listing skips clone size in some rows; elsewhere it reads once, few, many or a size class.

DNA | CDR3 | size | J | V | D
TGCGCCAGCAGCCGTAAGATTAATGAAAAACTGTTTTTT | CASSRKINEKLFF | once | TRBJ1-4 | TRBV10-1 | -
TGTGCCAGCAGCCAGCTGCAGGTGAATAGCAATCAGCCCCAGCATTTT | CASSQLQVNSNQPQHF | - | TRBJ1-5 | TRBV14 | -
TGTGCCAGCAGAGTACAGGGTTTGTTCCACAATGAGCAGTTCTTC | CASRVQGLFHNEQFF | - | TRBJ2-1 | TRBV27 | -
TGCGCCAGCAGCTTCCACTCCTACAATGAGCAGTTCTTC | CASSFHSYNEQFF | - | TRBJ2-1 | TRBV5-1 | -
TGTGCCAGCAGTCGGATCCAGGGCGAGCAGTACTTC | CASSRIQGEQYF | - | TRBJ2-7 | TRBV27 | -
TGTGCCAGCAGCTCCTGGACAGGGGGCCATCAGCCCCAGCATTTT | CASSSWTGGHQPQHF | - | TRBJ1-5 | TRBV5-6 | TRBD1
TGCGCCAGCAGTGTTAAGAGTACCGGGGAGCTGTTTTTT | CASSVKSTGELFF | - | TRBJ2-2 | TRBV10-1 | -
TGTGCCAGCAGTGAAGCGGTCCTAGAGGAGTATTTT | CASSEAVLEEYF | - | TRBJ2-3 | TRBV6-1 | -
TGTGCCAGCTCACCACCACAACCACGCTCCTACGAGCAGTACTTC | CASSPPQPRSYEQYF | - | TRBJ2-7 | TRBV18 | -
TGTGCCAGCAGCTTAGAGGGTGGGTATACCGAGCAGTACTTC | CASSLEGGYTEQYF | - | TRBJ2-7 | TRBV7-2 | -
TGTGCCAGCAGCTTCGGGGGCTCTGGGGCCAACGTCCTGACTTTC | CASSFGGSGANVLTF | - | TRBJ2-6 | TRBV7-3 | -